The 25 T cell receptor beta chains below were found in one sample sequenced in a study of PD-L1 blockade in urothelial cancer. Time point reported: pretreatment peripheral blood. Sequencing was performed with immunoSEQ multiplex PCR; in TCRdb, only in-frame clones are kept and a portion is missing. The sample lists tens of thousands of clones, roughly 82% occurring once. The sequencing used PBMCs, collected around atezolizumab (anti-PD-L1) treatment. The receptors were gathered from a man aged 55 to 70 with urothelial cancer.

The rearrangement uses TRBV28 and TRBJ2-1; 8 bases match TRBD2. V lost 7 bases to trimming and J lost 15 bases; unmatched junction nucleotides: 8. The CDR3 is made up of 11 amino acids. CDR1 and CDR2 from the germline V gene are MDHEN and SYDVKM. The CDR3 loop reads CASTQRGRWFF. CDR3 coding DNA: TGTGCCAGCACCCAGCGGGGGCGGTGGTTCTTC. Full variable domain (outside the CDR3, taken from reference TRBV28 and TRBJ2-1): DVKVTQSSRYLVKRTGEKVFLECVQDMDHENMFWYRQDPGLGLRLIYFSYDVKMKEKGDIPEGYSVSREKKERFSLILESASTNQTSMYLCASTQRGRWFFGPGTRLTVL.

The chain employs TRBV6-1 and TRBJ2-5, with D tentatively TRBD2 (6 bases). CDR3 length equals 15 residues. V was clipped by 3 bases and J by 2 bases, with 13 bases between them. Per the germline V gene, CDR1 is MNHNS and CDR2 is SASEGT. CDR3 residues: CASSDLGGEQETQYF. In DNA, the CDR3 is TGTGCCAGCAGTGATCTGGGGGGAGAGCAAGAGACCCAGTACTTC.

The CDR3 region is CASSERPGQGQPQHF. CDR3 sequence (DNA): TGCGCCAGCAGCGAGAGGCCGGGACAGGGACAGCCCCAGCATTTT. The V and J genes are TRBV5-1 and TRBJ1-5, with 9 nucleotides matching TRBD1. The CDR3 contains 15 residues. Germline values: CDR1 SGHRS, CDR2 YFSETQ. With 4 bases clipped from V and 7 bases from J, the junction kept 9 bases outside the gene matches.

CDR3 in DNA: TGTGCCAGCACCGCGACAGGGGACGAAAAACTGTTTTTT. It translates to CASTATGDEKLFF. The chain uses TRBV2 and TRBJ1-4, with 8 bases lining up with TRBD1. The CDR3 extends over 13 amino acids. Germline-derived CDR1 and CDR2 are SNHLY and FYNNEI. Trimming removed 7 bases from V and 8 bases from J; junction bases left unmatched: 6.

The rearrangement links TRBV6-6 to TRBJ1-2, with TRBD1 matching over 9 bases. Germline CDR1 and CDR2: MNHNY and SVGAGI (reference sequence). V lost 6 bases and J lost 5; bases outside the gene matches: 10. The CDR3 is made up of 15 amino acids. The CDR3 protein is CASRDRDRAGYGYTF. In nucleotides, the CDR3 is TGTGCCAGCAGGGACCGGGACAGGGCAGGGTATGGCTACACCTTC.

This clone appeared once. This chain uses TRBV9 with TRBJ2-1; no clear D gene. The CDR3 extends over 14 amino acids. Germline V CDR1 and CDR2: SGDLS, YYNGEE. Trimming cost V 2 bases and J 2 bases, with 8 bases left between them. The CDR3 nucleotides are TGTGCCAGCAGCGTCGGTCTACCCTACAATGAGCAGTTCTTC. Translating it yields CASSVGLPYNEQFF.

This clone came up a few times. The V and J genes are TRBV7-9 and TRBJ2-6; the D gene is possibly TRBD2 (5 bases). This CDR3 has 17 amino acids. V lost 7 bases to trimming and J lost 3 bases, with 19 bases between them. Per the germline V gene, CDR1 is SEHNR and CDR2 is FQNEAQ (reference sequence). The CDR3 coding sequence is TGTGCCAGCATCCCCCAGAACTATCGGGATGGGGCCAACGTCCTGACTTTC. This translates into CASIPQNYRDGANVLTF. Drawing the rest from reference TRBV7-9 and TRBJ2-6, the complete variable domain is DTGVSQNPRHKITKRGQNVTFRCDPISEHNRLYWYRQTLGQGPEFLTYFQNEAQLEKSRLLSDRFSAERPKGSFSTLEIQRTEQGDSAMYLCASIPQNYRDGANVLTFGAGSRLTVL.

This clone was observed a handful of times. The junction and the germline gene differ at one end; a read error may be behind it. The J gene is TRBJ1-1, the V gene TRBV11-2, with D possibly TRBD1 on 5 matching bases. Looked up from germline, CDR1 is SGHAT and CDR2 is FQNNGV. There are 12 residues in the CDR3. CDR3 nucleotide sequence: TGTGCCAGCAGCTTAGATGACAGCCCCAGGGCTTTT. Amino acids: CASSLDDSPRAF.

The rearrangement links TRBV4-2 to TRBJ2-1, with 11 bases that match TRBD2. The germline CDR1 and CDR2 sequences are LGHNA and YNFKEQ. V was pared by 4 bases and J by 7 bases, with 21 bases of the junction left unmatched. This CDR3 is 20 amino acids long. CDR3 nucleotides: TGTGCCAGCAGCCGAGGTGAGGCTAGCGGGGGGATCGGTAGCAGGAATGAGCAGTTCTTC. Its translation is CASSRGEASGGIGSRNEQFF.

With regard to this clone: This sample also contains other DNA sequences that code for the same CDR3. The chain couples TRBV7-2 to TRBJ1-6; possibly TRBD1 for D (5 bases). Trimming removed 4 bases at V and 6 bases at J, with 19 bases between. Germline values: CDR1 SGHTA, CDR2 FQGNSA. This CDR3 is 17 amino acids long. The CDR3 coding sequence is TGTGCCAGCAGCTCTGGGCGGGGGACTGAGGGTAATTCACCCCTCCACTTT. Its protein product is CASSSGRGTEGNSPLHF.

The J gene is TRBJ2-5, the V gene TRBV2; D perhaps matches TRBD1 (6 bases). Trimming removed 8 bases at V and 3 bases at J, with 7 bases between. This CDR3 comprises 11 residues. Germline V gene sequence: CDR1 SNHLY, CDR2 FYNNEI. CDR3 in DNA: TGTGCCAGCGACAGGAAAGAGACCCAGTACTTC. This codes for CASDRKETQYF.

This rearrangement joins TRBV28 to TRBJ1-1; TRBD1 matches at 9 bases. In germline, CDR1 is MDHEN, CDR2 SYDVKM. V trimming: 2 bases; J trimming: 5 bases; junction bases outside the gene matches: 6. The length of the CDR3 is 15 residues. CDR3 nucleotide sequence: TGTGCCAGCAGTTTACTAGGGACAGGGTATACTGAAGCTTTCTTT. This codes for CASSLLGTGYTEAFF.

The chain carries TRBV28 and TRBJ1-2; TRBD1 is a possible D gene (5 bases). V lost 2 bases and J 4 bases, leaving 11 bases between the germline ends. Germline CDR1 and CDR2: MDHEN and SYDVKM. This CDR3 is built from 14 residues. CDR3 protein: CASSLHRRSYGYTF. CDR3 DNA: TGTGCCAGCAGTTTACACAGGAGATCCTATGGCTACACCTTC.

The V gene is TRBV19, the J gene TRBJ2-2; 9 nucleotides line up with TRBD1. Germline CDR1 reads LNHDA; CDR2 reads SQIVND (reference sequence). The CDR3 contains 17 residues. V lost 6 bases to trimming and J lost 0 bases; unmatched junction nucleotides: 8. CDR3: CASRPGQGTPNTGELFF. As DNA, the CDR3 is TGTGCCAGTAGACCCGGACAGGGGACTCCGAACACCGGGGAGCTGTTTTTT.

The V gene is TRBV5-6, the J gene TRBJ2-7; the match to TRBD2 covers 8 bases. This CDR3 comprises 16 residues. Germline assignment: CDR1 SGHDT and CDR2 YYEEEE. The V gene end was trimmed by 0 bases and the J gene end by 3 bases; junction bases not matched to a gene: 8. Here the CDR3 DNA reads TGTGCCAGCAGCTTGGTTGGGGTAGCGGGGAGCTACGAGCAGTACTTC. This sequence encodes CASSLVGVAGSYEQYF.

Turning to this clone: An end of the junction differs from the germline gene, which may be a read error. V gene TRBV2 combines with J gene TRBJ2-2; D perhaps matches TRBD1 (5 bases). CDR1 is SNHLY and CDR2 is FYNNEI in the germline V gene. The CDR3 has 14 amino acids. CDR3 amino acids: CTSRKGLNTGELFF. Written as DNA, the CDR3 is TGTACCAGCAGGAAGGGGCTTAACACCGGGGAGCTGTTTTTT.

V usage is TRBV4-2 and J usage is TRBJ2-7; TRBD2 agrees at 10 bases. The ends lost 5 bases at V and 7 bases at J; junction bases unmatched: 8. Germline V gene data show CDR1 as LGHNA and CDR2 as YNFKEQ. This CDR3 has 14 residues. This chain's CDR3 is CASSTSGGAGEQYF. In DNA form, the CDR3 reads TGTGCCAGCAGCACGAGCGGGGGGGCTGGTGAGCAGTACTTC.

J is TRBJ2-5 and V is TRBV5-5, with D hard to call. The germline gives CDR1 SGHKS, CDR2 YYEKEE (reference sequence). Between the trimmed V and J ends, which lost 0 bases and 5 bases, there was a span of 5 bases. The CDR3 is 12 residues long. Written as DNA, the CDR3 is TGTGCCAGCAGCTTGGCCCCGGAGACCCAGTACTTC. It is translated as CASSLAPETQYF.

CDR3 in amino acids: CASTPLAGYNEQFF. The DNA of the CDR3 is TGTGCCAGCACTCCGCTAGCGGGGTACAATGAGCAGTTCTTC. The chain employs TRBV9 and TRBJ2-1; 9 bases line up with TRBD2. V dropped 6 bases and J dropped 4; count of bases not matched to a gene: 5. This CDR3 has 14 amino acids. Germline V gives CDR1 SGDLS, CDR2 YYNGEE.

The chain couples TRBV7-9 to TRBJ1-1, with D perhaps TRBD1 (5 bases). The CDR3 extends over 13 amino acids. Germline V gene lookup returns CDR1 SEHNR and CDR2 FQNEAQ (reference sequence). The V and J ends lost 10 bases and 4 bases respectively, with 16 bases between them. The CDR3 bases are TGTGCCACCACCCTACAGGAACTCACTGAAGCTTTCTTT. This gives the protein CATTLQELTEAFF.

The chain employs TRBV6-6 and TRBJ1-1, with 8 positions matching TRBD1. The CDR3 is made up of 14 amino acids. Per the germline V gene, CDR1 is MNHNY and CDR2 is SVGAGI (reference sequence). V trimming: 2 bases; J trimming: 1 base; junction bases outside the gene matches: 0. The CDR3 DNA reads TGTGCCAGCAGTTACCAGGGGGCGAACACTGAAGCTTTCTTT. This sequence encodes CASSYQGANTEAFF.

This clone qualifies as medium-sized (0.01 to 0.1%). The same CDR3 is also encoded by other DNA sequences in this sample. The rearrangement joins TRBV30 to TRBJ1-6; D not certain. The germline V gene has CDR1 GTSNPN and CDR2 SVGIG (reference sequence). Between the trimmed V and J ends, which lost 4 bases and 7 bases, there was a span of 14 bases. This CDR3 is 14 amino acids long. CDR3 sequence: CAWTTGVENSPLHF. CDR3 sequence (DNA): TGTGCCTGGACTACGGGAGTCGAAAATTCACCCCTCCACTTT.

The chain employs TRBV2 and TRBJ2-7; 8 nucleotides match TRBD1. V shed 8 bases, J shed 2 bases, and the junction held 5 bases outside the gene matches. This CDR3 has 13 amino acids. Germline assignment: CDR1 SNHLY and CDR2 FYNNEI. This CDR3 is CASGGQGAYEQYF. The DNA for the CDR3 is TGTGCCAGCGGAGGACAGGGTGCCTACGAGCAGTACTTC.

This rearrangement joins TRBV7-2 to TRBJ2-5; 8 bases align to TRBD1. V trimming: 3 bases; J trimming: 5 bases; junction bases outside the gene matches: 14. Germline V gene sequence: CDR1 SGHTA, CDR2 FQGNSA. The CDR3 is made up of 17 amino acids. CDR3 sequence reads: CASSLVGTGGVGETQYF. CDR3 sequence (DNA): TGTGCCAGCAGCTTGGTGGGAACAGGGGGAGTAGGGGAGACCCAGTACTTC.

The chain links TRBV4-1 to TRBJ2-3, with TRBD2 as a possible D gene (5 bases). Germline V gene lookup returns CDR1 MGHRA and CDR2 YSYEKL. Trimming took off 1 base at V and 14 bases at J, with 22 bases between the two ends. The CDR3 runs 15 residues. The CDR3 loop reads CASSQVYSRGREPYF. The DNA of the CDR3 is TGCGCCAGCAGCCAAGTTTACTCACGGGGAAGAGAGCCGTATTTT.